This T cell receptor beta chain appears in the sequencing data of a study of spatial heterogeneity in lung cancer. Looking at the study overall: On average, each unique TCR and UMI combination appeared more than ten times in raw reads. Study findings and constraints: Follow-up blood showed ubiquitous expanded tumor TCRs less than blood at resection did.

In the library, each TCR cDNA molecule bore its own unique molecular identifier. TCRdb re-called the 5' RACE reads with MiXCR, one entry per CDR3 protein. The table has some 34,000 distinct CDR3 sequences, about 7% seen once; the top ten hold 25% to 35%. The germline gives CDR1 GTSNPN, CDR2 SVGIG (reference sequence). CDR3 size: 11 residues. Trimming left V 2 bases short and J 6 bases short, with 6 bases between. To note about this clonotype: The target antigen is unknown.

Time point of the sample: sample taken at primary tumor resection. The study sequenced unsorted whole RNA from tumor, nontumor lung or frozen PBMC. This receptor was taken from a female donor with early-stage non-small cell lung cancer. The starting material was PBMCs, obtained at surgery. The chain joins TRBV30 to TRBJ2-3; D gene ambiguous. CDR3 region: CAWSFRDTQYF. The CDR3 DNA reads TGTGCCTGGAGTTTCCGGGATACGCAGTATTTT. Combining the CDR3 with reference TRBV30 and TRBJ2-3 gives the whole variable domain SQTIHQWPATLVQPVGSPLSLECTVEGTSNPNLYWYRQAAGRGLQLLFYSVGIGQISSEVPQNLSASRPQDRQFILSSKKLLLSDSGFYLCAWSFRDTQYFGPGTRLTVL.